This passage covers 3 T cell receptor beta chains from one sample sequenced in a study of cytomegalovirus exposure and HLA in healthy donors. Researchers ran the PCR with 60 Vbeta and 13 Jbeta primers. Assay: immunoSEQ multiplex PCR; the TCRdb copy retains only in-frame clones and omits some. The profile shows 150,000 to 180,000 clones, 70% to 85% of them singletons. Sample: PBMCs. These receptors were taken from a man in his thirties or forties in good health and CMV-seronegative.

J is TRBJ1-2 and V is TRBV5-1; weak D call: TRBD1 (5 bases). V lost 4 bases to trimming and J lost 8 bases, with 24 bases between them. The CDR3 sequence is 16 residues long. The germline CDR1 and CDR2 sequences are SGHRS and YFSETQ. CDR3 amino acids: CASSLIGEGDLRGYTF. The CDR3 nucleotides are TGCGCCAGCAGCCTGATTGGGGAAGGGGATCTGAGAGGCTACACCTTC.

The V and J genes are TRBV7-2 and TRBJ1-2, with D uncertain. CDR3 size: 12 residues. V was shortened by 5 bases and J by 7 bases, with 11 bases between the two germline ends. Germline CDR1 is SGHTA and CDR2 is FQGNSA. The CDR3 protein is CASSRSSGGYTF. For the CDR3, the DNA is TGTGCCAGCAGCAGGTCCTCGGGTGGCTACACCTTC.

This CDR3 reads CASSGEGYGYTF. CDR3 bases: TGTGCCAGCAGTGGAGAAGGTTATGGCTACACCTTC. V gene TRBV28 combines with J gene TRBJ1-2; no reliable D call. This CDR3 has 12 amino acids. Germline V gives CDR1 MDHEN, CDR2 SYDVKM. V shed 5 bases and J shed 5 bases, with 9 bases lying between them.